This T cell receptor beta chain was sequenced for a study of CXCR3-negative and CXCR3-positive naive CD8 T cells. General study points: Post-cryopreservation CXCR3 expression was partly diminished, and the bulk of assays employed fresh PBMCs. Whereas both naive subsets had comparably high diversity, memory CD8+ cells had much lower diversity. The study found that naive CXCR3-negative and CXCR3-positive cells shared TRBV-TRBJ usage, while memory cells differed.

Germline CDR1 SEHNR, CDR2 FQNEAQ (reference sequence). The CDR3 is made up of 13 amino acids. UMI-tagged TRB cDNA libraries were built via 5' RACE. From its re-call of the 5' RACE reads, TCRdb lists each CDR3 protein once, without DNA. The table for this sample gives about 43,000 distinct CDR3 sequences. Sorts that each held 300,000 cells were run in triplicate for every CD8+ T cell subset. Of note for this clonotype: Its specificity is not known.

Sequenced: memory CD8+ T cells from blood. This TCR was sampled from a human donor in good health. Some clones in this sample may be carry-over from other donors' samples. This sequence joins TRBV7-9 and TRBJ2-2. CDR3 loop: CASSFSSTGELFF.